This entry describes one T cell receptor (beta chain). It lacks a known antigen. No per-base quality is available; no much larger clone lies one base away. Preparation of the library involved the immunoSEQ multiplex PCR assay. A mixture of 60 forward primers for TCR Vbeta segments and 13 reverse primers for TCR Jbeta segments was used in the multiplex PCR. A multiplex PCR assay on genomic DNA amplified the CDR3 region of rearranged TCR beta genes. The amplified TCR beta libraries were sequenced on the Illumina HiSeq System as 87-base-pair reads. The original methods were these. A later analysis counted approximately 74 million unique TCR beta chains across the roughly 700 repertoires, and 10 million to 12 million of these chains were shared by at least two donors. To remove PCR and sequencing errors, raw reads were error-corrected and collapsed into unique sequences using a nearest-neighbor algorithm that merged closely related sequences. Alignment of CDR3 sequences to IMGT reference sequences was used to assign V, D and J gene segments. For a sequence to be retained, a match of at least six nucleotides to both a V gene segment and a J gene segment was required. Rearrangements were called productive when the CDR3 lacked stop codons and stayed in frame with V and J; all others were non-productive. CDR3 was defined by IMGT convention, running from the second conserved V-encoded cysteine to the conserved J-encoded phenylalanine. In an earlier analysis of 500 to 650 of the donors, sequences lacking an unambiguous match to a single V gene segment were excluded. In an earlier analysis of almost 600 of the donors, a V segment was called functional when productive rearrangements were above 56.7%, and segregating when the standard deviation between donors exceeded 5%. To diagnose cytomegalovirus status from the catalog of TCR beta chain sequences, a statistical classification framework was built. V and J gene assignment, in a later analysis, came from comparing TCR nucleotide sequences with IMGT/GENE-DB human TR gene sequences. A later analysis assigned CDR3 sequences and most-parsimonious VDJ recombination scenarios with the TCRdist pipeline. A later analysis defined each TCR beta chain by its CDR3 amino acid sequence plus V-gene family, and excluded reads lacking a unique V-gene family. To address suspected cross-contamination and a sequencing artifact, a later analysis removed some 620 highly shared, low-generation-probability nucleotide sequences. In a later analysis, a clonal expansion index for each public chain was calculated from normalized within-repertoire ranks of inferred template counts. In a later analysis, generation probabilities were computed with a VDJ recombination model fitted to out-of-frame rearrangements, and the resulting probabilities were checked against IGoR. Hypergeometric tests were used in a later analysis to score TCR-TCR, TCR-HLA and TCR-CMV co-occurrence, with a repertoire-size bias correction applied to the TCR pairs. A later analysis estimated false discovery rates by permuting HLA or CMV assignments 20 times. A later analysis grouped co-occurring TCRs with DBSCAN, adding TCRdist sequence similarity when clustering within HLA-allele-positive subsets. For co-occurrence clustering, repertoires with fewer than 30,000 or more than 120,000 public chains were excluded, along with a handful of repertoires with anomalous nucleotide sharing. The immuneACCESS repertoire file appears here via TCRdb, limited to in-frame rearrangements. These files lack a portion of the clones; in checked studies, under half of the deficit traces to unresolved V genes, and the cause of the others is not known. V, J and clone size derive from that table, while D and trimming were established from the DNA sequence. The sample table lists fewer than 200,000 clones, less than 90% of them with a count of one. The ten most abundant clones make up around 4.3% of the sample.

The cohort comprised approximately 700 healthy bone marrow donors. At the time of sampling, all cohort members were nominally healthy, though unrecorded immune exposures were likely present. The donor tested CMV seropositive and was one of the 289 seropositive cohort members. A peripheral blood sample was collected from each donor, and TCR beta sequencing was performed on peripheral blood mononuclear cells. The Qiagen DNeasy Blood Extraction Kit was used to extract genomic DNA from the blood cell samples. These data belong to a study of cytomegalovirus exposure and HLA in healthy donors (dated by TCRdb to about 2017). With respect to the entire study: In an earlier analysis of 450 to 750 of the donors, 250 to 350 Gb of sequence data and 100 million or so unique TCR beta sequences from about 180 million T cells were reported. A later genetic analysis used genome-wide SNP genotypes for 398 of the 666 donors, treating that subset as a discovery cohort. Donor age, sex, ethnicity and CMV serostatus were collected together with the repertoire data. Rather than drawing on any new phenotypic data, the later analysis identified candidate immune exposures from TCR beta sequences and the way those sequences occurred across donors. An early release that covered 640 HLA-typed donors contained around 300 gigabases of sequencing data and around 85 million unique TCR sequences. Along with the approximately 700-subject first cohort, a separate validation cohort of over 90 different subjects was used. All discovery cohort repertoires had been generated using a single sequencing platform. Four to six DR-DQ haplotypes were handled as single units for association and clustering, since linkage in the cohort was strong. HLA typing covered class I and class II loci at four-digit resolution. A later analysis re-examined previously published TCR beta repertoires from about 700 donors and added high-resolution HLA genotyping to investigate patterns of TCR occurrence. The study aimed to test whether signatures of past pathogen exposure could be identified by cataloging public T cell receptors. Using immunosequencing, the study profiled T cell repertoires from 500 to 800 subjects and related those repertoires to cytomegalovirus serostatus. In an earlier analysis of 550 to 700 of the donors, high-throughput TCR beta sequencing was used to judge whether each TCR beta V gene segment behaved as functional or pseudogenic. The number of donors typed differed by locus, with 629-630 for A, B, C, DRB1 and DQB1, around 500 for DQA1, about 610 for DPA1, and 450 to 480 for DPB1. On average, around 240,000 unique TCR beta nucleotide sequences were sequenced per donor among 350 to 400 genotyped donors of the cohort, with about 17% of those sequences being non-productive. The genetic ancestry cluster associated with self-reported Caucasian donors included 81% of the approximately 410 genotyped donors. To predict cytomegalovirus infection status, the study combined high-throughput TCR immunosequencing, statistical association of individual TCRs with disease status, and machine learning.

From the cysteine up to the phenylalanine, the CDR3 has a length of 14 residues. The entry retains the CDR3 DNA only, 42 bases that are in frame from base 1. V is pared back by 3 bases and J by 3 bases, with 14 bases lying between the germline termini. Per the germline V gene, SQVTM is the CDR1 and ANQGSEA is the CDR2. The paper as a whole reports these results and caveats: HLA typing was unavailable for some donors at each locus, so association tests used only the typed subset. In a later analysis, around 17,000 TCR beta sequences were associated with specific HLA alleles at a false discovery rate of 0.05. Only TCR beta chains were sequenced in this cohort, and the absence of alpha or paired-chain data limited detectable features. Strong co-occurrence of HLA alleles, especially DR and DQ, made assigning TCR associations to individual alleles difficult. Sequencing depth was assumed to be roughly uniform across donors in the presence/absence analyses, though that assumption may not hold. A later analysis reported that several top co-occurrence clusters appeared linked to parvovirus B19, influenza, CMV and Epstein-Barr virus. V-gene and J-gene trimming of TCR beta chains was associated with a missense DCLRE1C variant in a later genetic analysis, and the association was replicated in an independent cohort. In a later analysis, HLA-associated TCR beta chains were found to be more clonally expanded and to have lower generation probabilities than equally common non-associated chains. According to the authors, the approach could potentially be generalized to other disease states and immunological phenotypes. Compared with the 666-donor mean, donors in an Asian-associated ancestry cluster had fewer N-insertions in productive TCRs, according to a later genetic analysis. The only immune exposure information available for the cohort was CMV serostatus. Linkage disequilibrium might explain the correlated functional status among segregating V segments, but an unknown experimental factor could not be excluded. Across donors, most TCR sequences were observed very rarely, whereas some public TCRs were present in many individuals. A group of highly shared sequence variants was considered likely to be a technical artifact of the sequencing pipeline. The study listed 150 to 200 TCR beta chains as associated with cytomegalovirus. An earlier analysis of some 590 of the donors showed that most TCR beta V segments appeared in productive rearrangements either about 87% or about 30% of the time, which broadly matched IMGT annotations. The classifier was reported to diagnose cytomegalovirus status with high specificity and sensitivity in both the original cohort and the validation cohort. According to a later analysis, most CMV-associated TCR beta chains appeared to be HLA-restricted, and the HLA associations seemed to be driven largely by CMV exposure. According to a later analysis, TCR association rates differed among HLA loci, with DRB1 alleles showing the most associated TCRs and HLA-C alleles showing the fewest. A further reported finding was that TCR beta sequences accurately predicted the HLA-A and HLA-B alleles for most subjects in the first cohort. The earlier analysis of some 540 of the donors excluded approximately 17 rarely observed V segments, including chromosome 9 orphons, because counts were too low. A few of the identified cytomegalovirus-associated TCR beta chains were confirmed in vitro to be specific for cytomegalovirus antigens. Some IMGT-functional V segments, including TRBV6-2 and TRBV6-3, could not be told apart with the 87-base-pair reads, so those segments were excluded.

Recombination linked TRBV29-1 to TRBJ2-5; no D segment can be confidently identified. Input material: PBMCs. The receptor comes from a woman in her 50s in good health and CMV-seropositive. The CDR3 in this case is CSVERRLHKETQYF. Here is the DNA: TGCAGCGTTGAGCGGCGACTGCACAAAGAGACCCAGTACTTC.